Listed below are T cell receptor beta chains from one sample, sequenced in a study of regulatory T cells in long-lasting Graves disease. One entry per CDR3 protein, called by TCRdb with MiXCR from the multiplex PCR reads. The sample includes more than 350,000 distinct CDR3 sequences, 15% of them seen just once. The sample was also linked to a second study, of T cells in Graves' hyperthyroidism and ophthalmopathy.

Sequenced here: peripheral blood mononuclear cells (PBMCs), sampled at new diagnosis, from a patient treated with antithyroid drugs. The receptors stem from a woman in her 30s with Graves disease. Both conserved end residues are part of each CDR3. A D gene is named only where the DNA matches it firmly. Size is omitted from some rows. Given values are once, few, many or a class for expanded clones.

J | V | size | D | DNA | CDR3
TRBJ2-1 | TRBV20-1 | many | TRBD2 | TGCAGTGCTTCCAGCAGCGGGGCACACAATGAGCAGTTCTTC | CSASSSGAHNEQFF
TRBJ2-7 | TRBV7-2 | many | TRBD2 | TGTGCCAGCAGCTTAGCTCCCGGGACTAACTACGAGCAGTACTTC | CASSLAPGTNYEQYF
TRBJ2-3 | TRBV5-1 | NA | NA | TGCGCCAGCAGCTTGGAACTAGTGACGGGAGATACGCAGTATTTT | CASSLELVTGDTQYF
TRBJ2-1 | TRBV12-3/TRBV12-4 | NA | TRBD2 | TGTGCCAGCAGTTCCCCGGGACTAAGTAACAATGAGCAGTTCTTC | CASSSPGLSNNEQFF
TRBJ2-5 | TRBV7-7 | many | TRBD2 | TGTGCTAGCAGCCAACTAGCGTACGGGGAGACCCAGTACTTC | CASSQLAYGETQYF
TRBJ2-7 | TRBV27 | NA | NA | TGTGCCAGCAGCGTAATTCTTGGGGGGTTCGACGAGCAGTACTTC | CASSVILGGFDEQYF
TRBJ2-3 | TRBV27 | few | NA | TGTGCCAGCAGTTTAGGAGTCCTAGCAACAGATACGCAGTATTTT | CASSLGVLATDTQYF
TRBJ2-2 | TRBV7-9 | NA | TRBD2 | TGTGCCAGCAGCACCCCGGGGGGACCCAACACCGGGGAGCTGTTTTTT | CASSTPGGPNTGELFF
TRBJ2-2 | TRBV15 | few | TRBD2 | TGTGCCACCAGCCGTGAAGGGGGACTAGCGGGAGCCGGGGAGCTGTTTTTT | CATSREGGLAGAGELFF
TRBJ2-7 | TRBV11-2 | many | TRBD2 | TGTGCCAGCAGCTTAGTCGGGGGGTGGCAGTACTTC | CASSLVGGWQYF
TRBJ1-2 | TRBV19 | NA | NA | TGTGCCAGTAGCGGCCCGCCCTATGGCTACACCTTC | CASSGPPYGYTF
TRBJ2-3 | TRBV29-1 | few | NA | TGCAGCCCGGTTGTTGGCACAGATACGCAGTATTTT | CSPVVGTDTQYF
TRBJ2-1 | TRBV2 | NA | TRBD2 | TGTGCCAGCAGTGGAGACCCGAGGGGACTAGCGGGAGGGCCCGATGAGCAGTTCTTC | CASSGDPRGLAGGPDEQFF
TRBJ2-7 | TRBV5-1 | few | NA | TGCGCCAGGGGGACCCCCCACGAGCAGTACTTC | CARGTPHEQYF
TRBJ2-5 | TRBV29-1 | few | TRBD1 | TGCAGCGTTGAAGGTGGGGCGGACAGGGGGGGTAGGGCCTCTCCCCAAGAGACCCAGTACTTC | CSVEGGADRGGRASPQETQYF
TRBJ2-1 | TRBV5-1 | NA | NA | TGCGCCAGCATGGGGGCAATGGGGAATGAGCAGTTCTTC | CASMGAMGNEQFF
TRBJ1-2 | TRBV2 | many | NA | TGTGCCAGCAGTGATCTCAGGGGTCTGGGGGGCTACACCTTC | CASSDLRGLGGYTF
TRBJ2-7 | TRBV3-1 | many | NA | TGTGCCAGCAGCCAAGACTGGTCCCAGGGCCCCTACGAGCAGTACTTC | CASSQDWSQGPYEQYF
TRBJ1-3 | TRBV6-1 | few | NA | TGTGCCAGCAGTGAATCCCCCAACTTAGGGGGAAACACCATATATTTT | CASSESPNLGGNTIYF
TRBJ2-5 | TRBV7-3 | many | NA | TGTGCCAGCAGCTTAGGGGGCCTGCGGGATGGAGAGACCCAGTACTTC | CASSLGGLRDGETQYF
TRBJ2-2 | TRBV6-4 | few | NA | TGTGCCAGCAGTGAATGGGGGGAGGCGAACACCGGGGAGCTGTTTTTT | CASSEWGEANTGELFF
TRBJ1-1 | TRBV2 | few | TRBD1 | TGTGCCACCCAGGGACAGCACAACACTGAAGCTTTCTTT | CATQGQHNTEAFF
TRBJ1-5 | TRBV29-1 | NA | TRBD1 | TGCAGCGTCGGGACAGCCTTTAATCAGCCCCAGCATTTT | CSVGTAFNQPQHF
TRBJ2-3 | TRBV28 | many | TRBD2 | TGTGCCAGCAGTTTAACCAGCGGGGCTAGCACAGATACGCAGTATTTT | CASSLTSGASTDTQYF
TRBJ1-1 | TRBV7-3 | many | NA | TGTGCCAGCAGCTTAACGCACGGGAACACTGAAGCTTTCTTT | CASSLTHGNTEAFF
TRBJ2-7 | TRBV28 | few | NA | TGTGCCAGCAGGGGGAGCGGCTACTACGAGCAGTACTTC | CASRGSGYYEQYF
TRBJ2-7 | TRBV24-1 | few | TRBD2 | TGTGCCACCAGTGACCTGGACGGACCGGGAGGGCAGTACTTC | CATSDLDGPGGQYF
TRBJ2-5 | TRBV6-2/TRBV6-3 | many | NA | TGTGCCAGCAGTTACCACGGGACAGAGACCCAGTACTTC | CASSYHGTETQYF
TRBJ2-5 | TRBV20-1 | many | NA | TGCAGTGTGGCCAGGGGACTTCAAGAGACCCAGTACTTC | CSVARGLQETQYF
TRBJ1-1 | TRBV19 | NA | NA | TGTGCCAGTAGACCGAGACAGCTGAACACTGAAGCTTTCTTT | CASRPRQLNTEAFF
TRBJ2-5 | TRBV11-2 | few | NA | TGTGCCAGCAGCATGGGGGCAGGGTTGCAAGAGACCCAGTACTTC | CASSMGAGLQETQYF
TRBJ2-1 | TRBV11-2 | many | NA | TGTGCCAGCAGCTTAGATCAGGGGTTGTACAATGAGCAGTTCTTC | CASSLDQGLYNEQFF
TRBJ2-7 | TRBV20-1 | many | TRBD2 | TGCAGTTTCGAAAGCGGGAGGGCCCGCGAGCAGTACTTC | CSFESGRAREQYF
TRBJ2-7 | TRBV12-5 | few | NA | TGTGCTAGTGGTTCGGCTTTAGTGGGGGATCTCGCTTACGAGCAGTACTTC | CASGSALVGDLAYEQYF
TRBJ2-6 | TRBV19 | few | NA | TGTGCCAGTACTAAGATGCTGGGGGCCAACGTCCTGACTTTC | CASTKMLGANVLTF
TRBJ2-1 | TRBV27 | many | TRBD2 | TGTGCCAGCAGTTTAGGAACTAGCGGCGAGAATGAGCAGTTCTTC | CASSLGTSGENEQFF
TRBJ2-6 | TRBV18 | many | TRBD1 | TGTGCCAGCTCACCAACGGGACAGTTCTCTGGGGCCAACGTCCTGACTTTC | CASSPTGQFSGANVLTF
TRBJ1-1 | TRBV6-1 | many | NA | TGTGCCAGCAGTGAAGTAGGGACACAAAACACTGAAGCTTTCTTT | CASSEVGTQNTEAFF